Detailed here is one T cell receptor beta chain. This CDR3 has 14 residues. The sample comes from a study of siplizumab effects on memory and regulatory T cells. Using immunoSEQ multiplex PCR, the repertoire was profiled, and TCRdb retains in-frame clones only, with some absent. This sample has roughly 100,000 clones, with around 90% found just once. This receptor was taken from a human donor in good health. The sample taken for sequencing was CD4+ T cells sorted from blood. The chain combines TRBV12-1 with TRBJ2-7; TRBD1, as called in the table, went unchecked against the DNA. TRBV12-1 is designated a pseudogene. DNA for the CDR3: TGTGCCAGCAGCTTCCAAGGGGTCTCCTACGAGCAGTACTTC. Protein product: CASSFQGVSYEQYF.